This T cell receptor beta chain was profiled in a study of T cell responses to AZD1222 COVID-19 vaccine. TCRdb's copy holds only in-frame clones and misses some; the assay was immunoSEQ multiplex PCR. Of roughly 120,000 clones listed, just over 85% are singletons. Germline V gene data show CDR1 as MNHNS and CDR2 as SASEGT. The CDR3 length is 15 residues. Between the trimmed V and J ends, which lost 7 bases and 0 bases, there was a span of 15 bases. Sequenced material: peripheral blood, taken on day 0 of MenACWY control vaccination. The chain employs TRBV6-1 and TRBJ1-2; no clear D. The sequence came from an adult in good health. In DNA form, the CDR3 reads TGTGCCAGCACAATGTTTCTACAAGCTAACTATGGCTACACCTTC. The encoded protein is CASTMFLQANYGYTF.